The source of this TCR beta chain is a study of cytomegalovirus exposure and HLA in healthy donors. Findings and caveats of the study: An analysis done earlier found most TCR beta V segments productive about 90% or about 30% of the time. For presence/absence analyses, sequencing depth was assumed to be roughly uniform across donors. The authors confirmed in vitro that three CMV-associated chains were specific for CMV antigens.

Note on this clone: Its antigen is unknown.

Primers included in the PCR were 60 Vbeta and 13 Jbeta primers. Repertoires were generated with immunoSEQ multiplex PCR, while TCRdb's copy carries only in-frame clones and drops some. The sample gives under 110,000 clones, 70% to 85% of which show up once; 3% to 4% is in the top ten. V lost 2 bases, J lost 2 bases, and 8 bases lay in between. Per the germline V gene, CDR1 is MNHNY and CDR2 is SVGAGI (reference sequence). The CDR3 extends over 14 amino acids. The specimen sequenced was PBMCs. The TCR sequence derives from a man between 60 and 70 years old in good health and CMV-seronegative. The chain joins TRBV6-6 to TRBJ2-3, with D unclear. The CDR3 loop is CASSYLKPTDTQYF. DNA for the CDR3: TGTGCCAGCAGTTACCTGAAGCCCACAGATACGCAGTATTTT.